The 25 T cell receptor beta chains presented below share a single source sample, sequenced in a study of blood T cell repertoires in COVID-19. The protocol was immunoSEQ multiplex PCR, while the TCRdb copy is restricted to in-frame clones and leaves out a portion. The data contain roughly 41,000 clones, approximately 87% of them singletons. The sequenced sample consisted of peripheral blood. These receptors originate from a human donor in a cohort sampled during active COVID-19.

This clone appeared a single time. The chain uses TRBV25-1 and TRBJ1-2, with D perhaps TRBD1 (5 bases). CDR3 length: 17 residues. CDR1 is MGHDK and CDR2 is SYGVNS in the germline V gene. V dropped 6 bases and J dropped 0 bases, with 20 bases sitting between them. The CDR3 region has the DNA TGTGCCAGCAGATTCCCGGGACTACATTCCTCTAACTATGGCTACACCTTC. Its protein product is CASRFPGLHSSNYGYTF.

V gene TRBV10-2 combines with J gene TRBJ1-3; possible D gene TRBD1, 6 bases. CDR1 and CDR2 from the germline V gene are WSHSY and SAAADI. The V end was cut by 6 bases, the J end by 4 bases, with 13 bases between. This CDR3 has 14 amino acids. CDR3 DNA: TGCGCCAGCAGAGACGCCCAGGGGGGAAACACCATATATTTT. Protein: CASRDAQGGNTIYF.

The chain carries TRBV3-1 (or the pseudogene TRBV3-2) and TRBJ1-1; D perhaps matches TRBD1 (6 bases). The CDR3 has 13 residues. CDR1 and CDR2 (germline): LGHDT, YNNKEL (reference sequence). Deletions cut 2 bases from V and 8 bases from J, with 12 bases between. The CDR3 reads CASSQRTAGEAFF. The CDR3 DNA follows: TGTGCCAGCAGCCAAAGGACAGCTGGCGAAGCTTTCTTT.

The chain carries TRBV19 and TRBJ2-7, with a possible D match to TRBD1 (5 bases). V was clipped by 4 bases and J by 4 bases, with 17 bases between them. Germline V CDR1 and CDR2: LNHDA, SQIVND (reference sequence). This CDR3 spans 15 amino acids. The CDR3 coding sequence is TGTGCCAGTAGTAACCTCGACAGTCACCCGTACGAGCAGTACTTC. Amino acids: CASSNLDSHPYEQYF.

The rearrangement links TRBV5-4 to TRBJ1-1; maybe TRBD1 (5 bases). CDR3 length: 15 amino acids. The germline V gene encodes CDR1 SGHNT and CDR2 YYREEE (reference sequence). Trimming removed 1 base at V and 2 bases at J, with 12 bases between. CDR3 coding DNA: TGTGCCAGCAGCTTGTCGTCGACAGCAAACACTGAAGCTTTCTTT. Translated: CASSLSSTANTEAFF.

CDR3 in amino acids: CASSPGQGNQPQHF. In DNA form, the CDR3 reads TGCGCCAGCAGCCCCGGTCAGGGCAATCAGCCCCAGCATTTT. V and J are TRBV10-2 and TRBJ1-5; D unclear. Germline values: CDR1 WSHSY, CDR2 SAAADI. The V end was cut by 6 bases, the J end by 2 bases, with 11 bases between. The CDR3 totals 14 residues.

The chain links TRBV10-2 to TRBJ2-1; D perhaps matches TRBD2 (6 bases). CDR3 length: 12 amino acids. Trimming shortened V by 7 bases and J by 8 bases, and 12 bases separated the two germline ends. Germline CDR1 reads WSHSY; CDR2 reads SAAADI. The DNA for the CDR3 is TGCGCCAGCATGCTAGCGCGCGATGAGCAGTTCTTC. This translates into CASMLARDEQFF.

J is TRBJ2-7 and V is TRBV5-1; weak D call: TRBD1 (5 bases). The CDR3 sequence is 13 residues long. The germline V gene encodes CDR1 SGHRS and CDR2 YFSETQ. V was pared by 1 base and J by 2 bases, with 7 bases between. The CDR3 loop reads CASSLTGPYEQYF. The CDR3 DNA reads as TGCGCCAGCAGCTTGACAGGTCCCTACGAGCAGTACTTC.

The gene calls are TRBV6-5 and TRBJ1-1; D perhaps matches TRBD1 (5 bases). The V gene lost 7 bases and the J gene lost 7 bases, with 10 bases spanning the gap. CDR3 length: 11 residues. Germline CDR1 MNHEY, CDR2 SVGAGI. The CDR3 region is CASTRTGEAFF. The CDR3 region has the DNA TGTGCCAGCACTCGAACAGGTGAAGCTTTCTTT.

The rearrangement uses TRBV7-6 and TRBJ2-2, with 10 bases lining up with TRBD1. The junction had 10 bases not matched to a gene; V was cut back by 5 bases and J by 4 bases. The CDR3 covers 17 residues. CDR1 SGHVS and CDR2 FNYEAQ come from the germline V gene. The CDR3 loop reads CASSQFSTGGSTGELFF. The CDR3 region has the DNA TGTGCCAGCAGCCAATTCTCGACAGGGGGCAGCACCGGGGAGCTGTTTTTT. Variable domain in full (rest from reference TRBV7-6 and TRBJ2-2): GAGVSQSPRYKVTKRGQDVALRCDPISGHVSLYWYRQALGQGPEFLTYFNYEAQQDKSGLPNDRFSAERPEGSISTLTIQRTEQRDSAMYRCASSQFSTGGSTGELFFGEGSRLTVL.

The gene calls are TRBV7-3 and TRBJ2-1; 15 bases agree with TRBD2. V lost 5 bases to trimming and J lost 7 bases; unmatched junction nucleotides: 3. The CDR3 extends over 15 amino acids. From germline, CDR1 is SGHTA and CDR2 FQGTGA. CDR3 sequence reads: CASSIGLAGGNEQFF. The CDR3 region has the DNA TGTGCCAGCAGCATAGGACTAGCGGGGGGGAATGAGCAGTTCTTC.

The genes are TRBV19 and TRBJ1-4; TRBD1 might be the D (5 bases). CDR3 length: 16 amino acids. Trimming removed 1 base at V and 5 bases at J, with 14 bases between. Looked up from germline, CDR1 is LNHDA and CDR2 is SQIVND (reference sequence). The CDR3 DNA sequence: TGTGCCAGTAGTATAGGGACGGGACTGATGAATGAAAAACTGTTTTTT. Amino acids: CASSIGTGLMNEKLFF.

The CDR3 coding sequence is TGTGCCAGTAGTATAAGGACAGGGAAAAATGAAAAACTGTTTTTT. It is translated as CASSIRTGKNEKLFF. The rearrangement joins TRBV19 to TRBJ1-4, with 8 positions matching TRBD1. V lost 2 bases, J lost 5 bases, and 4 bases stayed unmatched. The CDR3 has 15 amino acids. From germline, CDR1 is LNHDA and CDR2 SQIVND (reference sequence).

The chain links TRBV4-1 to TRBJ2-5, with TRBD1 as a possible D gene (5 bases). V lost 0 bases and J 6 bases, leaving 14 bases between the germline ends. The CDR3 contains 15 residues. From germline, CDR1 is MGHRA and CDR2 YSYEKL. The CDR3 DNA reads as TGCGCCAGCAGCCAAGATAGATGGCAGGGTCAGACCCAGTACTTC. Translation: CASSQDRWQGQTQYF.

This clone was found a few times. This chain joins TRBV7-6 and TRBJ2-5; perhaps TRBD1 as D (5 bases). The germline V and J ends were trimmed by 0 bases and 5 bases, with 13 bases remaining between them. The CDR3 extends over 15 amino acids. Germline lookup yields CDR1 SGHVS and CDR2 FNYEAQ. Here the CDR3 reads CASSLAPEWGETQYF. CDR3 nucleotides: TGTGCCAGCAGCTTAGCGCCCGAATGGGGCGAGACCCAGTACTTC.

The rearrangement joins TRBV5-4 to TRBJ1-2; D is perhaps TRBD1 (5 bases). Germline CDR1 is SGHNT and CDR2 is YYREEE (reference sequence). There are 13 residues in the CDR3. Trimming left V 3 bases short and J 4 bases short, with 10 bases between. The CDR3 coding sequence is TGTGCCAGCAGCTCACAAACAGGCTATGGCTACACCTTC. Protein: CASSSQTGYGYTF. Filled out from reference TRBV5-4 and TRBJ1-2, the complete variable domain reads ETGVTQSPTHLIKTRGQQVTLRCSSQSGHNTVSWYQQALGQGPQFIFQYYREEENGRGNFPPRFSGLQFPNYSSELNVNALELDDSALYLCASSSQTGYGYTFGSGTRLTVV.

V is TRBV6-5 and J is TRBJ2-5, with D perhaps TRBD2 (5 bases). Trimming removed 0 bases at V and 2 bases at J, with 10 bases between. Germline V lookup: CDR1 MNHEY, CDR2 SVGAGI. This CDR3 has 15 amino acids. CDR3 amino acids: CASSYSSSRQETQYF. The CDR3 coding sequence is TGTGCCAGCAGTTACTCGTCTAGCAGGCAAGAGACCCAGTACTTC.

The rearrangement joins TRBV6-1 to TRBJ1-2, with no clear D. V lost 3 bases to trimming and J lost 4 bases, with 6 bases between them. Germline loops: CDR1 MNHNS, CDR2 SASEGT. This CDR3 is 12 amino acids long. CDR3 coding DNA: TGTGCCAGCAGTGAGGGCAGCTATGGCTACACCTTC. Its protein is CASSEGSYGYTF.

V is TRBV27 and J is TRBJ2-1, with D perhaps TRBD2 (5 bases). In germline, CDR1 is MNHEY, CDR2 SMNVEV (reference sequence). The CDR3 runs to 15 residues. Trimming removed 5 bases from V and 0 bases from J, with 11 bases in between. The CDR3 DNA is TGTGCCAGCAGTCCAAGGACTGGCTCCTACAATGAGCAGTTCTTC. It encodes CASSPRTGSYNEQFF.

The V call is TRBV5-6, the J call TRBJ2-6; D is perhaps TRBD1 (5 bases). The ends were cut back, 5 bases at V and 0 bases at J, with 12 bases in the middle. Germline CDR1 is SGHDT and CDR2 is YYEEEE. The CDR3 is made up of 16 amino acids. CDR3 sequence (DNA): TGTGCCAGCAGTAGGGGTGGGGTCTCTGGGGCCAACGTCCTGACTTTC. Protein: CASSRGGVSGANVLTF.

V and J are TRBV27 and TRBJ2-5; the match to TRBD2 covers 11 bases. The length of the CDR3 is 16 residues. With V trimmed by 8 bases and J by 2 bases, 10 bases remained unmatched. CDR1 is MNHEY, CDR2 SMNVEV, per germline (reference sequence). CDR3 DNA: TGTGCCAGCGGCCTTCCGGGACTAGCGGATCAAGAGACCCAGTACTTC. As protein: CASGLPGLADQETQYF.

The CDR3 sequence is CASSVQGPSGEQYF. The DNA of the CDR3 is TGTGCCAGCAGTGTGCAGGGGCCATCCGGCGAGCAGTACTTC. The chain recombines TRBV2 with TRBJ2-7; possibly TRBD1 for D (6 bases). V lost 4 bases, J lost 6 bases, and 16 bases lay in between. Looked up from germline, CDR1 is SNHLY and CDR2 is FYNNEI. This CDR3 comprises 14 residues. Full variable domain (missing parts from reference TRBV2 and TRBJ2-7): EPEVTQTPSHQVTQMGQEVILRCVPISNHLYFYWYRQILGQKVEFLVSFYNNEISEKSEIFDDQFSVERPDGSNFTLKIRSTKLEDSAMYFCASSVQGPSGEQYFGPGTRLTVT.

The chain carries TRBV3-1 (or the pseudogene TRBV3-2) and TRBJ2-1; 8 nucleotides agree with TRBD1. Germline V gene lookup returns CDR1 LGHDT and CDR2 YNNKEL (reference sequence). The CDR3 covers 12 residues. With V trimmed by 4 bases and J by 8 bases, 1 base remained unmatched. The CDR3 loop is CASSPTGDEQFF. CDR3 nucleotides: TGTGCCAGCAGCCCGACAGGGGATGAGCAGTTCTTC.

The V call is TRBV19, the J call TRBJ2-1; TRBD1 might be the D (5 bases). Germline CDR1 LNHDA, CDR2 SQIVND (reference sequence). The CDR3 totals 17 residues. V was trimmed by 4 bases and J by 5 bases, leaving 21 bases between them. For the CDR3, the DNA is TGTGCCAGTAGTAAGTACTCAGGGTCAGCGCAAAACAATGAGCAGTTCTTC. It encodes CASSKYSGSAQNNEQFF.

This chain joins TRBV6-5 and TRBJ2-1; D unclear. The CDR3 runs 13 residues. CDR1 MNHEY and CDR2 SVGAGI come from the germline V gene. V lost 6 bases and J lost 6, with 12 bases in between. The CDR3 DNA reads as TGTGCCAGCAGGTCAAATCTAGGCAATGAGCAGTTCTTC. As protein: CASRSNLGNEQFF.